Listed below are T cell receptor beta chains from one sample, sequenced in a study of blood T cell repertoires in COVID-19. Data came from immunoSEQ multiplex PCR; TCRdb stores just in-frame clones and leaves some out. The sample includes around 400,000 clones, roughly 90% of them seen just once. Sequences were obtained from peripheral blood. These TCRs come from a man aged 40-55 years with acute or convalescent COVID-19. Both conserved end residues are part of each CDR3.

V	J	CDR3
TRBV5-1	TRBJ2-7	CACCVTPGTGVYEQYF
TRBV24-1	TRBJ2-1	CATSARAGGGYNEQFF
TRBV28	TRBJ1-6	CASSSFVSYNSPLHF
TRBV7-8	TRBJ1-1	CASSLSRTVNTEAFF
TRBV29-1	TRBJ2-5	CSEGTAEETQYF
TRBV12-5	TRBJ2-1	CASGLVSVSSGGNNEQFF
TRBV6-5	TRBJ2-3	CASSYGASTDTQYF
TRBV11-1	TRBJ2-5	CASSLGFGGPQETQYF
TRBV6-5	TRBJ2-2	CASSPAGGGTGELFF
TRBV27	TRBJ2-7	CASSNSPRDSLVQYF
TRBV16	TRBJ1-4	CASSQYAGAYEKLFF
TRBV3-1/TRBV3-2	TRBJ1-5	CASSQGLGQGGQPQHF
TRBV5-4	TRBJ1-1	CASSFRDLNTEAFF
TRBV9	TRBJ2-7	CASSLDTAGYEQYF
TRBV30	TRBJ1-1	CAGTRVRGAFF
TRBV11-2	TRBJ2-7	CASSPGVDEQYF
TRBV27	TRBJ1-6	CASSLGRSPLHF
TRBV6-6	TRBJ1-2	CASSYRQGDNYGYTF